These 32 T cell receptor beta chains were all obtained from the same sample, sequenced in a study of Ad26.COV2.S vaccination and SARS-CoV-2 variants. The table came from immunoSEQ multiplex PCR; TCRdb's copy has only in-frame clones and leaves some out. The sample carries about 410,000 clones, 75% to 90% recorded once. Treatment denoted: some 20 received Ad26.COV2.S at low or high dose, single or two shots; about five received placebo; per-sample allocation not given. Collection of the samples took place on day 63 after the first injection of vaccine or placebo. The input for sequencing was peripheral blood, taken in a trial of Ad26.COV2.S vaccine versus placebo. The receptors shown here come from a person between 18 and 60 years old who received the Ad26.COV2.S COVID-19 vaccine or a placebo.

The J gene is TRBJ2-5, the V gene TRBV5-6, with D maybe TRBD1 (6 bases). Per the germline V gene, CDR1 is SGHDT and CDR2 is YYEEEE. Trimming took off 4 bases at V and 4 bases at J, with 14 bases between the two ends. This CDR3 is built from 14 residues. CDR3 in amino acids: CASSLGLQGETQYF. The CDR3 DNA reads TGTGCCAGCAGCCTAGGCTTACAGGGAGAGACCCAGTACTTC.

This clone was detected once. The chain links TRBV9 to TRBJ2-1; D is uncertain. Deletions cut 5 bases from V and 3 bases from J, with 15 bases between. Germline CDR1 and CDR2: SGDLS and YYNGEE. The CDR3 spans 15 residues. CDR3 protein: CASSEVRGFYNEQFF. CDR3 in DNA: TGTGCCAGCAGTGAGGTTCGCGGATTCTACAATGAGCAGTTCTTC.

The chain combines TRBV7-9 with TRBJ2-5; weak D call: TRBD2 (7 bases). With 8 bases removed from V and 4 bases from J, the gap between germline ends came to 11 bases. The CDR3 length is 12 residues. CDR1 SEHNR and CDR2 FQNEAQ come from the germline V gene (reference sequence). DNA for the CDR3: TGTGCCAGCCGGGGGGCGAGAGAGACCCAGTACTTC. This sequence encodes CASRGARETQYF.

The chain couples TRBV4-1 to TRBJ2-3, with a possible D match to TRBD1 (6 bases). Germline V CDR1 and CDR2: MGHRA, YSYEKL. Trimming stripped 1 base from V and 3 bases from J, with 17 bases between. The CDR3 is 17 amino acids. CDR3 coding DNA: TGCGCCAGCAGCCAAGCCCAGGCAGGGGTAGTTACAGATACGCAGTATTTT. This sequence encodes CASSQAQAGVVTDTQYF.

J is TRBJ2-2 and V is TRBV12-2; the table gives TRBD2 as D, unverified against the DNA. TRBV12-2 is shown as a pseudogene. CDR3 size: 15 residues. The CDR3 DNA sequence: TGTGCAAGTCGCTTGGGGGGACCCCCAGGGGGGGAGCTGTTTTTT. Translated, it gives CASRLGGPPGGELFF.

The V call is TRBV5-1, the J call TRBJ1-2, with D unclear. V lost 5 bases to trimming and J lost 3 bases, with 5 bases between them. CDR3 size: 11 residues. Per germline, CDR1 SGHRS and CDR2 YFSETQ. The CDR3 coding sequence is TGCGCCAGCAGTGAGGACTATGGCTACACCTTC. It encodes CASSEDYGYTF.

V usage is TRBV2 and J usage is TRBJ2-7; D assignment may be TRBD1 or TRBD2 (5 bases each). The CDR3 contains 14 residues. Germline V CDR1 and CDR2: SNHLY, FYNNEI. V shed 3 bases and J shed 2 bases, with 11 bases lying between them. CDR3 protein: CASSDGGRAYEQYF. DNA of the CDR3: TGTGCCAGCAGTGATGGGGGTCGGGCCTACGAGCAGTACTTC.

The chain carries TRBV5-4 and TRBJ2-7; perhaps TRBD2 as D (6 bases). The CDR3 runs to 14 residues. V was clipped by 1 base and J by 3 bases, with 11 bases between them. Looked up from germline, CDR1 is SGHNT and CDR2 is YYREEE (reference sequence). The CDR3 nucleotides read TGTGCCAGCAGCTTGCTAGCGAAGGACTACGAGCAGTACTTC. Protein: CASSLLAKDYEQYF.

This clone has only one observation. This chain joins TRBV11-3 and TRBJ1-1; D ambiguous. The CDR3 runs 13 residues. V lost 0 bases, J lost 1 base, and 3 bases lay in between. In germline, CDR1 is SGHNT, CDR2 YENEEA. The CDR3 DNA sequence: TGTGCCAGCAGCTTAGAAGAGAACACTGAAGCTTTCTTT. It yields the protein CASSLEENTEAFF.

V gene TRBV27 combines with J gene TRBJ2-3; D is uncertain. The V gene's germline CDR1 is MNHEY and CDR2 SMNVEV (reference sequence). Trimming left V 1 base short and J 6 bases short, with 14 bases between. The CDR3 spans 15 residues. The CDR3 nucleotides read TGTGCCAGCAGTTTATTTGGTTTCACAACGGATACGCAGTATTTT. As protein: CASSLFGFTTDTQYF.

This chain uses TRBV6-5 with TRBJ2-1, with 7 positions matching TRBD1. CDR1 and CDR2 from the germline V gene are MNHEY and SVGAGI. The CDR3 loop spans 14 amino acids. Unmatched junction bases numbered 5, after V lost 5 bases and J lost 4 bases. CDR3 DNA: TGTGCCAGCAGTCCACGACAGGGATACAATGAGCAGTTCTTC. Its translation: CASSPRQGYNEQFF.

This clone was detected only once. Other nucleotide sequences in the sample specify the same CDR3. The chain uses TRBV9 and TRBJ2-2, with D unresolved. There are 12 residues in the CDR3. With 0 bases removed from V and 5 bases from J, the gap between germline ends came to 2 bases. Germline V gene data show CDR1 as SGDLS and CDR2 as YYNGEE. CDR3 sequence reads: CASSVGTGELFF. CDR3 DNA sequence: TGTGCCAGCAGCGTAGGAACCGGGGAGCTGTTTTTT.

V is TRBV5-5 and J is TRBJ1-5; TRBD1 matches 10 bases. Losses at the gene ends were 3 bases for V and 1 base for J; bases not matched to a gene: 10. The CDR3 has 18 amino acids. Germline CDR1 is SGHKS and CDR2 is YYEKEE (reference sequence). The CDR3 sequence: CASSYVTGTGASNQPQHF. The CDR3, as DNA: TGTGCCAGCAGCTACGTTACCGGGACAGGGGCCAGCAATCAGCCCCAGCATTTT.

The CDR3 spells CASRRAGDTGELFF. CDR3 nucleotide sequence: TGTGCCAGCAGACGGGCGGGCGACACCGGGGAGCTGTTTTTT. The chain combines TRBV11-2 with TRBJ2-2; a possible D gene is TRBD2 (5 bases). The CDR3 has 14 amino acids. V lost 6 bases to trimming and J lost 3 bases, with 11 bases between them. Looked up from germline, CDR1 is SGHAT and CDR2 is FQNNGV.

This clone was found once. V usage is TRBV5-4 and J usage is TRBJ2-5, with TRBD1 as a possible D gene (6 bases). CDR1 is SGHNT and CDR2 is YYREEE in the germline V gene (reference sequence). Trimming pared 4 bases from V and 0 bases from J, leaving 10 bases between. This CDR3 is 14 amino acids long. CDR3 region: CASSKGQNQETQYF. DNA of the CDR3: TGTGCCAGCAGCAAGGGACAAAACCAAGAGACCCAGTACTTC.

This chain connects TRBV4-2 to TRBJ1-4, with TRBD1 as a possible D gene (5 bases). Trimming took off 0 bases at V and 7 bases at J, with 12 bases between the two ends. The CDR3 totals 15 residues. CDR1 LGHNA and CDR2 YNFKEQ come from the germline V gene. CDR3: CASSQDSGQGEKLFF. The DNA for the CDR3 is TGTGCCAGCAGCCAAGATTCGGGGCAGGGTGAAAAACTGTTTTTT.

The chain couples TRBV6-1 to TRBJ1-2, with D possibly matching TRBD1 (5 bases). The germline V gene has CDR1 MNHNS and CDR2 SASEGT. The CDR3 runs 15 residues. The V end was cut by 1 base, the J end by 3 bases, with 12 bases between. CDR3 sequence reads: CASSEVLGGYYGYTF. The CDR3 region has the DNA TGTGCCAGCAGTGAAGTGTTGGGGGGTTACTATGGCTACACCTTC.

V is TRBV24-1 and J is TRBJ2-3; TRBD1 matches 9 bases. Germline V lookup: CDR1 KGHDR, CDR2 SFDVKD. There are 19 residues in the CDR3. V was pared by 5 bases and J by 1 base, with 15 bases of the junction left unmatched. This CDR3 is CATSAQSWTGDFGTDTQYF. The CDR3 DNA follows: TGTGCCACCAGTGCCCAATCATGGACAGGGGATTTTGGCACAGATACGCAGTATTTT.

The rearrangement joins TRBV5-4 to TRBJ2-7, with TRBD1 matching 9 bases. Trimming cost V 2 bases and J 3 bases; bases outside gene matches: 3. This CDR3 comprises 14 residues. The germline CDR1 and CDR2 sequences are SGHNT and YYREEE (reference sequence). CDR3 nucleotide sequence: TGTGCCAGCAGCTTCCGGGACAGGGACTACGAGCAGTACTTC. Its protein product is CASSFRDRDYEQYF.

Here the CDR3 reads CASSLGTYTGELFF. CDR3 in DNA: TGCGCCAGCAGCTTGGGGACATACACGGGGGAACTGTTTTTT. This chain links TRBV5-1 with TRBJ1-4, with a weak D call TRBD1 (5 bases). Germline CDR1 SGHRS, CDR2 YFSETQ. The ends were cut back, 0 bases at V and 12 bases at J, with 15 bases in the middle. This CDR3 has 14 amino acids.

This rearrangement joins TRBV11-2 to TRBJ1-2; the D is unclear. This CDR3 is built from 13 residues. Looked up from germline, CDR1 is SGHAT and CDR2 is FQNNGV. The V end was cut by 1 base, the J end by 4 bases, with 7 bases between. The CDR3 DNA reads as TGTGCCAGCAGCTTAGGGGGTGGCTATGGCTACACCTTC. It specifies CASSLGGGYGYTF.

The chain is built from TRBV20-1 and TRBJ1-5; possibly TRBD1 for D (6 bases). This CDR3 is 16 amino acids long. The germline V gene encodes CDR1 DFQATT and CDR2 SNEGSKA (reference sequence). V lost 3 bases and J lost 4, with 19 bases in between. CDR3 loop: CSASRPGAGLNQPQHF. For the CDR3, the DNA is TGCAGTGCTAGTAGGCCGGGGGCAGGCCTAAATCAGCCCCAGCATTTT.

CDR3 protein: CSVATGNTEAFF. The CDR3 DNA reads as TGCAGCGTCGCCACAGGGAACACTGAAGCTTTCTTT. The rearrangement joins TRBV29-1 to TRBJ1-1; weak D call: TRBD1 (5 bases). This CDR3 is 12 amino acids long. The germline CDR1 and CDR2 sequences are SQVTM and ANQGSEA. V was clipped by 6 bases and J by 1 base, with 9 bases between them.

This clone was recorded once. The chain has TRBV6-5 and TRBJ2-7; 10 positions agree with TRBD1. Trimming at V came to 7 bases and at J to 2 bases, leaving 5 bases not matched to a gene. Germline assignment: CDR1 MNHEY and CDR2 SVGAGI. This CDR3 is built from 14 residues. Here the CDR3 reads CASTAGTGAYEQYF. The CDR3 nucleotides are TGTGCCAGCACAGCCGGGACAGGGGCCTACGAGCAGTACTTC.

The chain recombines TRBV5-4 with TRBJ1-1; D is unclear. Germline-derived CDR1 and CDR2 are SGHNT and YYREEE (reference sequence). The CDR3 runs to 12 residues. Trimming removed 4 bases from V and 8 bases from J, with 12 bases in between. In DNA, the CDR3 is TGTGCCAGCAGCCCGGAACACTCGGAAGCTTTCTTT. The encoded protein is CASSPEHSEAFF.

The chain joins TRBV4-1 to TRBJ1-1; TRBD1 matches at 7 bases. Germline trimming cut 1 base from V and 0 bases from J; bases unmatched to any gene: 2. Germline V gene lookup returns CDR1 MGHRA and CDR2 YSYEKL. The CDR3 runs 15 residues. This CDR3 is CASSQGQGLNTEAFF. CDR3 bases: TGCGCCAGCAGCCAAGGACAGGGATTGAACACTGAAGCTTTCTTT.

The V call is TRBV6-6, the J call TRBJ1-1; D gene unclear. CDR1 is MNHNY, CDR2 SVGAGI, per germline (reference sequence). This CDR3 is 16 amino acids long. The V and J ends lost 0 bases and 0 bases respectively, with 11 bases between them. In DNA, the CDR3 is TGTGCCAGCAGTTACTCGGTGGTTCGGATGAACACTGAAGCTTTCTTT. It is translated as CASSYSVVRMNTEAFF.

The J gene is TRBJ1-1, the V gene TRBV20-1; D is undetermined. Germline CDR1 is DFQATT and CDR2 is SNEGSKA (reference sequence). The CDR3 loop spans 11 amino acids. Trimming stripped 5 bases from V and 1 base from J, with 5 bases between. The chain's CDR3 is CSAHKNTEAFF. CDR3 in DNA: TGCAGTGCTCACAAGAACACTGAAGCTTTCTTT.

V is TRBV20-1 and J is TRBJ2-5; D gene ambiguous. The V end was cut by 4 bases, the J end by 2 bases, with 8 bases between. The CDR3 spans 12 residues. Looked up from germline, CDR1 is DFQATT and CDR2 is SNEGSKA (reference sequence). The CDR3 coding sequence is TGCAGTGCTATTGACTTACAAGAGACCCAGTACTTC. Residues: CSAIDLQETQYF.

The CDR3 region is CASSQESGFEAFF. DNA for the CDR3: TGCGCCAGCAGCCAAGAATCCGGTTTCGAGGCTTTCTTT. The chain links TRBV4-1 to TRBJ1-1; D gene ambiguous. V lost 0 bases and J 11 bases, leaving 13 bases between the germline ends. CDR3 size: 13 residues. CDR1 and CDR2 from the germline V gene are MGHRA and YSYEKL.

This chain joins TRBV19 and TRBJ2-4, with D possibly matching TRBD1 (5 bases). Trimming shortened V by 6 bases and J by 7 bases, and 19 bases separated the two germline ends. The germline V gene encodes CDR1 LNHDA and CDR2 SQIVND (reference sequence). The length of the CDR3 is 15 residues. The CDR3 sequence is CASRPMTVGKNIQYF. In DNA, the CDR3 is TGTGCCAGTAGGCCGATGACAGTGGGGAAGAACATTCAGTACTTC. The full variable domain, rest sourced from reference TRBV19 and TRBJ2-4, is DGGITQSPKYLFRKEGQNVTLSCEQNLNHDAMYWYRQDPGQGLRLIYYSQIVNDFQKGDIAEGYSVSREKKESFPLTVTSAQKNPTAFYLCASRPMTVGKNIQYFGAGTRLSVL.

The rearrangement joins TRBV7-9 to TRBJ1-2, with 8 bases matching TRBD1. The V gene's germline CDR1 is SEHNR and CDR2 FQNEAQ (reference sequence). The ends lost 5 bases at V and 10 bases at J; junction bases unmatched: 9. The CDR3 spans 13 residues. The CDR3 is CASSLGQEGVYTF. The DNA of the CDR3 is TGTGCCAGCAGCCTGGGACAGGAAGGAGTCTACACCTTC.